The 6 T cell receptor beta chains reported below all come from one sample, sequenced in a study of Tregs in tolerant kidney transplant recipients. The repertoire was sequenced with immunoSEQ multiplex PCR; TCRdb's copy has only in-frame clones and lacks some. The sample shows more than 60,000 clones, roughly 98% of them seen only once. The specimen was CD4+ T cells from blood, collected before the transplant. The source of these receptors is a human donor who received a combined kidney and bone marrow transplant.

This sequence joins TRBV18 and TRBJ2-7, with D tentatively TRBD2 (5 bases). The V gene lost 6 bases and the J gene lost 6 bases, with 15 bases spanning the gap. CDR1 and CDR2 (germline): KGHSH, LQKENI. This CDR3 is 13 amino acids long. The CDR3 region is CASSPRGLFEQYF. CDR3 DNA: TGTGCCAGCTCCCCGCGAGGGTTGTTCGAGCAGTACTTC.

The rearrangement links TRBV4-3 to TRBJ2-7; TRBD1 agrees at 7 bases. This CDR3 has 13 residues. The germline gives CDR1 LGHNA, CDR2 YSLEER. V lost 2 bases to trimming and J lost 5 bases; unmatched junction nucleotides: 3. In DNA, the CDR3 is TGCGCCAGCAGCCAAAAACAGGGGAACGAGCAGTACTTC. This codes for CASSQKQGNEQYF.

The rearrangement links TRBV6-1 to TRBJ1-4, with 8 bases aligning to TRBD1. With 3 bases clipped from V and 3 bases from J, the junction kept 6 bases outside the gene matches. Looked up from germline, CDR1 is MNHNS and CDR2 is SASEGT. This CDR3 contains 16 residues. CDR3: CASSDERTGSNEKLFF. The DNA of the CDR3 is TGTGCCAGCAGTGACGAGCGGACAGGGTCTAATGAAAAACTGTTTTTT.

The V call is TRBV7-2, the J call TRBJ1-1; tentatively, D is TRBD1 (5 bases). V lost 1 base and J lost 1, with 7 bases in between. From germline, CDR1 is SGHTA and CDR2 FQGNSA. The CDR3 loop spans 14 amino acids. CDR3 in amino acids: CASSLDGANTEAFF. In DNA form, the CDR3 reads TGTGCCAGCAGCTTAGATGGGGCGAACACTGAAGCTTTCTTT.

This sequence joins TRBV11-2 and TRBJ2-5; D is possibly TRBD2 (6 bases). Germline CDR1 SGHAT, CDR2 FQNNGV. V lost 5 bases, J lost 3 bases, and 13 bases lay in between. The CDR3 has 14 residues. CDR3 loop: CASSRGNRKETQYF. DNA for the CDR3: TGTGCCAGCAGCCGGGGGAATCGGAAAGAGACCCAGTACTTC. The full variable domain, in which reference TRBV11-2 and TRBJ2-5 provide the parts outside the CDR3, is EAGVAQSPRYKIIEKRQSVAFWCNPISGHATLYWYQQILGQGPKLLIQFQNNGVVDDSQLPKDRFSAERLKGVDSTLKIQPAKLEDSAVYLCASSRGNRKETQYFGPGTRLLVL.

The chain has TRBV5-4 and TRBJ2-7; 10 bases fit TRBD1. Unmatched junction bases numbered 6, after V lost 0 bases and J lost 6 bases. The V gene's germline CDR1 is SGHNT and CDR2 YYREEE (reference sequence). The CDR3 spans 15 residues. CDR3 amino acids: CASSLAGTGAVEQYF. The DNA for the CDR3 is TGTGCCAGCAGCTTGGCCGGGACAGGGGCGGTCGAGCAGTACTTC. The variable domain in full, completed from reference TRBV5-4 and TRBJ2-7, reads ETGVTQSPTHLIKTRGQQVTLRCSSQSGHNTVSWYQQALGQGPQFIFQYYREEENGRGNFPPRFSGLQFPNYSSELNVNALELDDSALYLCASSLAGTGAVEQYFGPGTRLTVT.